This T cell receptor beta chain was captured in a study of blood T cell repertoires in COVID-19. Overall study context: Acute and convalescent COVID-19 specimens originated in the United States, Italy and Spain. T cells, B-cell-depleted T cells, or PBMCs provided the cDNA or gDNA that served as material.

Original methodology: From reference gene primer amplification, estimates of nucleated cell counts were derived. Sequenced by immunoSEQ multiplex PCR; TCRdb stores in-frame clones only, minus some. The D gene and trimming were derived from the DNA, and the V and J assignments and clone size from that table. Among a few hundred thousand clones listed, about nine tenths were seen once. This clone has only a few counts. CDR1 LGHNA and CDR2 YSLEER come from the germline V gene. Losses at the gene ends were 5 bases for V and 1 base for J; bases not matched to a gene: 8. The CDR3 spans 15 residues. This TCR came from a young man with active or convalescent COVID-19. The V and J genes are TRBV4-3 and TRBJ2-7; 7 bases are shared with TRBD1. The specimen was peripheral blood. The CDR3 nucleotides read TGCGCCAGCAGCTCCCGGGACAGCCCTTCCTACGAGCAGTACTTC. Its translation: CASSSRDSPSYEQYF.